These T cell receptor beta chains were read from a single sample in a study of beta chain features in type 1 diabetes. Assay used: immunoSEQ multiplex PCR; TCRdb lists only in-frame clones, some missing. The sample contains about 740,000 clones, roughly an eighth of which appear only once. Sequencing input: naive CD4+ T cells from blood. Receptors were obtained from a man between 18 and 35 years old with type 1 diabetes. CDR3s include the opening cysteine and the closing phenylalanine or tryptophan. D genes are given only for firm matches.

J gene | V gene | D gene | CDR3 length | CDR3 protein
TRBJ2-3 | TRBV15 | TRBD1 | 15 | CATSRGTGGPDTQYF
TRBJ1-6 | TRBV27 | NA | 17 | CASTLGGGDPYNSPLHF
TRBJ1-1 | TRBV4-2 | NA | 14 | CASSQQTVNTEAFF
TRBJ1-5 | TRBV18 | NA | 15 | CASSQQGHSNQPQHF
TRBJ1-2 | TRBV7-2 | NA | 15 | CASSLVHGGIYGYTF
TRBJ1-1 | TRBV7-9 | NA | 13 | CASTPRSFTEAFF
TRBJ2-7 | TRBV6-5 | NA | 13 | CASSSTDTYEQYF
TRBJ1-1 | TRBV27 | TRBD1 | 13 | CASRQGLDTEAFF
TRBJ1-1 | TRBV14 | NA | 12 | CASSRQTTEAFF
TRBJ1-2 | TRBV29-1 | TRBD1 | 14 | CSASSGTGVYGYTF
TRBJ2-1 | TRBV4-1 | NA | 16 | CASSQEGGLGGNEQFF
TRBJ2-3 | TRBV14 | NA | 15 | CASSQGEQLTDTQYF
TRBJ2-2 | TRBV4-1 | TRBD1 | 17 | CASSQRDRGPNTGELFF
TRBJ2-5 | TRBV10-3 | NA | 14 | CAISGGGGQETQYF
TRBJ1-1 | TRBV30 | NA | 12 | CAWSRENTEAFF
TRBJ1-6 | TRBV30 | NA | 13 | CAWSVVGDSPLHF
TRBJ1-4 | TRBV27 | TRBD1 | 14 | CASSDRAGNEKLFF
TRBJ1-3 | TRBV30 | NA | 15 | CAWTPRGLKGNTIYF
TRBJ2-3 | TRBV11-2 | TRBD2 | 18 | CASSARTSGGASTDTQYF
TRBJ1-1 | TRBV9 | NA | 14 | CASSVDPGRTEAFF
TRBJ1-2 | TRBV2 | TRBD1 | 13 | CAPWGQGNGGYTF
TRBJ2-3 | TRBV20-1 | NA | 10 | CSGATDTQYF
TRBJ1-4 | TRBV28 | NA | 14 | CASSFTGGSEKLFF
TRBJ1-2 | TRBV4-1 | NA | 14 | CASSQQGTLYGYTF
TRBJ1-1 | TRBV15 | NA | 12 | CATSLDRTEAFF
TRBJ2-5 | TRBV11-2 | TRBD1 | 16 | CASSSGQGTPQETQYF
TRBJ2-5 | TRBV13 | NA | 16 | CASSLGAAAGQETQYF
TRBJ2-3 | TRBV9 | NA | 16 | CASSSTWGLSTDTQYF
TRBJ2-3 | TRBV7-2 | NA | 13 | CASSFAEADTQYF
TRBJ1-4 | TRBV23-1 | NA | 16 | CASSQPSGGVDEKLFF
TRBJ2-3 | TRBV28 | NA | 13 | CASSLWSTDTQYF
TRBJ2-7 | TRBV6-5 | NA | 14 | CASSLARGSYEQYF
TRBJ1-2 | TRBV16 | NA | 16 | CASSQSTVASNYGYTF
TRBJ2-3 | TRBV5-1 | NA | 15 | CASSLAAGATDTQYF
TRBJ1-1 | TRBV2 | NA | 12 | CASSEANIEAFF
TRBJ2-7 | TRBV30 | TRBD1 | 16 | CAWSGTGAQGSYEQYF
TRBJ2-5 | TRBV29-1 | TRBD2 | 15 | CSVDLAGGNQETQYF
TRBJ2-3 | TRBV5-1 | NA | 12 | CASSLYADTQYF
TRBJ2-7 | TRBV27 | NA | 16 | CASRRNLRVGGEKQYF
TRBJ2-7 | TRBV25-1 | NA | 12 | CASSAYTLEQYF
TRBJ1-5 | TRBV19 | NA | 12 | CASSIGVQPQHF
TRBJ2-7 | TRBV7-7 | NA | 10 | CASSPRKQYF
TRBJ2-3 | TRBV2 | NA | 12 | CASSVGTDTQYF
TRBJ1-1 | TRBV29-1 | NA | 12 | CSVEDRITEAFF
TRBJ1-5 | TRBV7-3 | TRBD1 | 14 | CASSLTGGNQPQHF
TRBJ2-3 | TRBV6-5 | NA | 15 | CASKEGASDADTQYF
TRBJ2-7 | TRBV7-9 | NA | 13 | CASSRQVPYEQYF
TRBJ1-5 | TRBV7-9 | NA | 17 | CASSLAVAGDSNQPQHF
TRBJ1-3 | TRBV7-2 | NA | 15 | CASSLNGYSGNTIYF
TRBJ2-7 | TRBV2 | TRBD1 | 13 | CASITTGIYEQYF
TRBJ2-5 | TRBV15 | TRBD1 | 15 | CATSRDKGAQETQYF
TRBJ2-5 | TRBV5-4 | NA | 13 | CASSSPTQETQYF